The clone carrying this T cell receptor (beta chain) was picked up many times. The sample originates from a study of T cell changes during pregnancy in multiple sclerosis. The CDR3 runs 15 residues. Germline V gene data show CDR1 as MDHEN and CDR2 as SYDVKM. Deletions cut 7 bases from V and 0 bases from J, with 13 bases between. The repertoire was sequenced with immunoSEQ multiplex PCR; TCRdb's copy has only in-frame clones and lacks some. Here the sample spans fewer than 65,000 clones, about 88% being singletons. The chain employs TRBV28 and TRBJ1-5; no reliable D call. The material was peripheral blood, obtained in the first trimester of pregnancy. The sequence was obtained from a female donor in good health, enrolled as a control in a pregnancy study. In DNA form, the CDR3 reads TGTGCCAGCACCGACGGAACAGATAGCAATCAGCCCCAGCATTTT. This sequence encodes CASTDGTDSNQPQHF.